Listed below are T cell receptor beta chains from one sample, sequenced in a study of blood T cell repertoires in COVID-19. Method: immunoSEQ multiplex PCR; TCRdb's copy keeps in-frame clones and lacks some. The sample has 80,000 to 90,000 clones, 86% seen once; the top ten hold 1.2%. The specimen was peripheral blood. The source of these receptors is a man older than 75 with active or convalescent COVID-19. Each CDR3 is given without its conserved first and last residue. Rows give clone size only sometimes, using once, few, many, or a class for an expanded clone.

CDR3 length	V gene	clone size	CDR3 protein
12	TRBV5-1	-	ASSLASAGNTIY
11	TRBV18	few	AGQRERATEAF
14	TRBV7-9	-	ASSFGTSGSTGELF
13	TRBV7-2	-	ASSLVGRGNYGYT
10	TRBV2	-	ASSELSYEQY
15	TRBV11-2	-	ASSLVRTSGSTDTQY
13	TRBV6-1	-	ASSELSGSTDTQY
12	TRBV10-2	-	ASRAGGGTYEQY
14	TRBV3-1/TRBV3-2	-	ASSQALPGTGQPQH
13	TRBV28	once	ASSTRLRGRSEAF
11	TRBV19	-	ASSMGQKETQY
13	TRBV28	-	ASSLPGGGSGELF
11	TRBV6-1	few	ASSDRPETEAF
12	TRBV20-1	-	SASSRDGVGELF
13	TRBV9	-	ASSVSSGPSYEQY
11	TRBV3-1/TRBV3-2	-	ASSRGPNTEAF
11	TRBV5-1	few	ASRLGGTETQY
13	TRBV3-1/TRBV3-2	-	ASSQDGGKNSPLH
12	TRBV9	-	ASSVGTGPVEAF
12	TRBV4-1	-	ASSLYHSYNEQF
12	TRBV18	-	ASSPSTGSYEQY
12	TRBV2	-	ASRKGAQTYEQY
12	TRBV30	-	AWGEGDPASTQY
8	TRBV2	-	ASSESTIY
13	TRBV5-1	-	ASSTGSTNDYGYT
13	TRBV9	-	ASSPRQAGEGEQY
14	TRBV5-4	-	ASSYDLSSYNSPLH
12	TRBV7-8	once	ASSLVRRGTEAF
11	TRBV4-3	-	ASSQETGLGYT
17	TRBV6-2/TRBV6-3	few	ASSYILGGRAPSYNEQF
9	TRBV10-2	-	ASTQTSEQY
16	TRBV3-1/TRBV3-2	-	ASSQGGASGSYTDTQY
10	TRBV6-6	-	ASSYVRETQY
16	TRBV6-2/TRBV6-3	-	ASSYPMTGPKLTDTQY
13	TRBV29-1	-	SVAGTRGGTDTQY
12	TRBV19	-	ASRLPGLAGQEF
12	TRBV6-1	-	ASSDRDMPYGYT
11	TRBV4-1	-	ASSHRGGNTIY
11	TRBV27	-	ASSSQNTGELF
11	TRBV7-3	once	ASSSGAGNEQF
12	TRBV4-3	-	ASSQTTANEKLF
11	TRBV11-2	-	ASSLGPNSPLH
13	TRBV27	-	ASAAWQEGTDTQY
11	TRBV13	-	ASSFGASAEAF
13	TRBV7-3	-	ASSLLPGNYNEQF
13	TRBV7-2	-	ASSSVTANTGELF
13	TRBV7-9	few	ASSLVAGANNEQF
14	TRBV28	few	ASSLDSAGAGNGYT
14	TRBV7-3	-	ASSLTGTSYYNEQF
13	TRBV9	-	ASSVTGGVTGELF
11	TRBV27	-	ASSTTLYQPQH
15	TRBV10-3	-	AITGAGGGVNTGELF
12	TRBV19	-	ASSSRGRADTQY
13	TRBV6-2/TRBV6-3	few	ASSYSPGNSYEQY
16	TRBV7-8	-	ASSLARIGGRTKNIQY
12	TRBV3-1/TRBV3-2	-	ASTFGGARETQY
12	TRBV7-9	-	ASARTGLNTEAF